This record looks at one TCR beta chain sequence and its context. This entry comes from a study of blood T cell repertoires in COVID-19. Across the study: Samples representing acute and convalescent COVID-19 were sourced from the United States, Italy and Spain. PBMCs, B-cell-depleted T cells, or T cells provided the cDNA or gDNA that made up the material.

CDR1 and CDR2 (germline): SNHLY, FYNNEI. The CDR3 loop spans 14 amino acids. V lost 8 bases to trimming and J lost 0 bases; unmatched junction nucleotides: 4. In the original processing: The authors estimated nucleated cell counts from reference gene primer amplification. Sequencing was performed with immunoSEQ multiplex PCR; in TCRdb, only in-frame clones are kept and a portion is missing. Clonal size and the V and J genes are those of that table, whereas D and trimming came from the DNA. The sample gives around 200,000 clones, about 88% of which show up once; about 1.6% is in the top ten. This sequence joins TRBV2 and TRBJ1-3, with 7 bases identical to TRBD1. The sample taken for sequencing was peripheral blood. This TCR came from a man in his late teens or twenties with active or convalescent COVID-19. CDR3 protein: CASQTGLSGNTIYF. The CDR3 DNA reads as TGTGCCAGCCAGACAGGGCTCTCTGGAAACACCATATATTTT. Complete variable domain (other parts from reference TRBV2 and TRBJ1-3): EPEVTQTPSHQVTQMGQEVILRCVPISNHLYFYWYRQILGQKVEFLVSFYNNEISEKSEIFDDQFSVERPDGSNFTLKIRSTKLEDSAMYFCASQTGLSGNTIYFGEGSWLTVV.